The rows below give T cell receptor beta chains drawn from one sample of a study of cytomegalovirus exposure and HLA in healthy donors. The data were produced by immunoSEQ multiplex PCR, yet TCRdb's version contains in-frame clones alone and is incomplete. The table records 84,000 or so clones, over 65% of them present only once. The sample consisted of PBMCs. All receptors derive from a man aged 50 or older in good health and CMV-seronegative. Both conserved end residues are part of each CDR3. Each record gives: J gene, V gene, CDR3 protein.

>TRBJ1-4|TRBV6-1
CASETGGYEKLFF
>TRBJ2-1|TRBV4-1
CASSQVPGLGSGQQDEQFF
>TRBJ2-5|TRBV7-8
CAGESGTSGGHRETQYF
>TRBJ2-1|TRBV4-1
CASSQGLAGNEQFF
>TRBJ2-5|TRBV14
CASSPDYRETQYF
>TRBJ1-1|TRBV11-2
CASSLDRRTEAFF
>TRBJ2-7|TRBV6-1
CASSERSGVLEQYF
>TRBJ2-5|TRBV5-1
CASSRGTSGEETQYF
>TRBJ2-1|TRBV4-2
CASSQGQGPYNEQFF
>TRBJ1-4|TRBV28
CASRGDRGWEKLFF
>TRBJ1-5|TRBV19
CASSIDAYSNQPQHF
>TRBJ2-1|TRBV7-6
CASSPLTGGAGNEQFF
>TRBJ2-6|TRBV30
CAWSVFGQGTNVLTF
>TRBJ1-2|TRBV28
CASSFVWAKGARGYTF
>TRBJ1-2|TRBV11-3
CASSLHTGGNYGYTF
>TRBJ1-2|TRBV5-6
CASSLLGTGAF
>TRBJ2-1|TRBV27
CASTFLRDRGLNEQFF
>TRBJ1-1|TRBV30
CAWTKRQNTEAFF
>TRBJ2-3|TRBV7-2
CASSTKTGRTDTQYF
>TRBJ1-1|TRBV11-1
CASSLELGESTEAFF
>TRBJ1-1|TRBV10-3
CAISAGWTEAFF
>TRBJ1-2|TRBV13
CASSLGPYGYTF
>TRBJ1-4|TRBV5-1
CASPGWGGHGSEKLFF
>NA|TRBV2
CASVLTTGRVVDEQYF
>TRBJ2-2|TRBV7-7
CASSSSSGVGGELFF
>TRBJ2-5|TRBV12-5
CASGLVTGSGQGAGEQYF
>TRBJ1-1|TRBV5-5
CASSFGGLGRRAFF